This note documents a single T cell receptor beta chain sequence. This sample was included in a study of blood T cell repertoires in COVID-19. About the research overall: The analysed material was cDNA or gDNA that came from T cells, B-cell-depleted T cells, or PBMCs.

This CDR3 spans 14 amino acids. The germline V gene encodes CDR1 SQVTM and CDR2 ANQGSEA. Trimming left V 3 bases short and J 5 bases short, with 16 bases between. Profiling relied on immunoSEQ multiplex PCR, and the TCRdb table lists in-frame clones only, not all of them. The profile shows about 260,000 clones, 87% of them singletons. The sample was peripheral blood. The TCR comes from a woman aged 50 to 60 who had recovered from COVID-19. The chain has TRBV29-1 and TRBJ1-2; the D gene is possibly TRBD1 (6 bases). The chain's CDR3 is CSVEGSGQLYGYTF. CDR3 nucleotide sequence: TGCAGCGTTGAGGGAAGTGGACAGCTATATGGCTACACCTTC.